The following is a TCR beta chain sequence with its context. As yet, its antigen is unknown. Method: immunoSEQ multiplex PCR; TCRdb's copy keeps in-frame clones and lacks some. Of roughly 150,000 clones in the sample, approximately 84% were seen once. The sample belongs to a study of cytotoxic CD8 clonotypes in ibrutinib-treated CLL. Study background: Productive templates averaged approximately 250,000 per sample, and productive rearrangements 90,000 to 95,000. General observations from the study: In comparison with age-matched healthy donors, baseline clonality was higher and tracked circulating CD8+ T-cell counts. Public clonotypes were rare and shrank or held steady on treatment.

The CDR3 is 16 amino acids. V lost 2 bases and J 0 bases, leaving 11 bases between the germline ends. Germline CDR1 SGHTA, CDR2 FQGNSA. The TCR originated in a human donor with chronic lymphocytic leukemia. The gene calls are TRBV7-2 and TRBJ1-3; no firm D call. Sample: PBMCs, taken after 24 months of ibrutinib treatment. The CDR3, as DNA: TGTGCCAGCAGCTTACATCAGGTTGGCTCTGGAAACACCATATATTTT. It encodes CASSLHQVGSGNTIYF.